The 18 T cell receptor beta chains given below trace back to one sample, sequenced in a study of OX40 agonist ivuxolimab in advanced cancers. Sequenced by immunoSEQ multiplex PCR; TCRdb stores in-frame clones only, minus some. The table includes roughly 52,000 clones, around four fifths detected once. The source material was CD4+ or CD8+ T cells sorted from blood, sampled in a trial of the OX40 agonist ivuxolimab. The receptors were gathered from an adult with an advanced solid tumor such as melanoma, head and neck, liver or kidney cancer.

This chain links TRBV10-2 with TRBJ1-2, with TRBD1 as a possible D gene (5 bases). The germline V gene encodes CDR1 WSHSY and CDR2 SAAADI. The CDR3 runs to 15 residues. V was trimmed by 3 bases and J by 8 bases, leaving 19 bases between them. The CDR3 sequence: CASSEEPGVVGGYTF. CDR3 coding DNA: TGCGCCAGCAGTGAAGAACCGGGGGTAGTCGGAGGCTACACCTTC.

V gene TRBV7-8 combines with J gene TRBJ2-3, with 10 positions matching TRBD1. Germline-derived CDR1 and CDR2 are SGHVS and FQNEAQ. Losses at the gene ends were 5 bases for V and 3 bases for J; bases not matched to a gene: 8. The length of the CDR3 is 16 residues. The CDR3 region has the DNA TGTGCCAGCAGCCGCCGACAGGGGGCGGGGACAGATACGCAGTATTTT. As protein: CASSRRQGAGTDTQYF.

This clone was seen just once. The rearrangement uses TRBV10-1 and TRBJ2-5; the D gene is possibly TRBD2 (5 bases). The CDR3 is made up of 14 amino acids. V lost 3 bases, J lost 5 bases, and 13 bases lay in between. The germline V gene has CDR1 WNHNN and CDR2 SYGVQD (reference sequence). Here the CDR3 reads CASSEDGGPETQYF. DNA of the CDR3: TGCGCCAGCAGTGAAGACGGAGGTCCGGAGACCCAGTACTTC.

The V and J genes are TRBV7-8 and TRBJ2-7; D not certain. V lost 5 bases and J 6 bases, leaving 20 bases between the germline ends. The CDR3 consists of 15 residues. From germline, CDR1 is SGHVS and CDR2 FQNEAQ. The CDR3 spells CASSLTRTFVSEQYF. In nucleotides, the CDR3 is TGTGCCAGCAGCCTGACGAGAACCTTTGTTTCCGAGCAGTACTTC.

This chain connects TRBV5-1 to TRBJ2-7; perhaps D is TRBD1 or TRBD2 (5 bases each). The germline gives CDR1 SGHRS, CDR2 YFSETQ. The V end was cut by 4 bases, the J end by 2 bases, with 13 bases between. The CDR3 totals 14 residues. The CDR3 nucleotides are TGCGCCAGCAGCCCCGGGACCGAGGCCTACGAGCAGTACTTC. Protein sequence: CASSPGTEAYEQYF.

This clone has a handful of counts. V gene TRBV5-1 combines with J gene TRBJ1-1; D not certain. Trimming removed 2 bases from V and 1 base from J, with 6 bases in between. In germline, CDR1 is SGHRS, CDR2 YFSETQ. The CDR3 is 13 residues long. The CDR3 is CASSFNRNTEAFF. In DNA, the CDR3 is TGCGCCAGCAGCTTCAACAGGAACACTGAAGCTTTCTTT.

The J gene is TRBJ2-3, the V gene TRBV10-3; 9 bases match TRBD1. Germline CDR1 and CDR2: ENHRY and SYGVKD. The junction had 6 bases not matched to a gene; V was cut back by 8 bases and J by 3 bases. The CDR3 loop spans 14 amino acids. This chain's CDR3 is CAIGGQGGTDTQYF. In DNA form, the CDR3 reads TGTGCCATCGGGGGACAGGGTGGAACAGATACGCAGTATTTT.

The CDR3 sequence: CASSWTGGRTEAFF. The CDR3 nucleotides read TGTGCCAGCAGCTGGACAGGGGGCCGAACTGAAGCTTTCTTT. V is TRBV5-6 and J is TRBJ1-1; 11 positions match TRBD1. This CDR3 comprises 14 residues. Germline lookup yields CDR1 SGHDT and CDR2 YYEEEE. J gave up 5 bases and V 3 bases, and 3 bases lay outside the gene matches.

The rearrangement uses TRBV19 and TRBJ2-1; TRBD1 aligns across 10 bases. V lost 1 base and J lost 8; bases outside the gene matches: 8. Germline V CDR1 and CDR2: LNHDA, SQIVND (reference sequence). This CDR3 has 16 amino acids. The CDR3 sequence is CASSIAGTGVGHEQFF. The CDR3 DNA reads TGTGCCAGTAGTATAGCAGGGACAGGGGTAGGGCATGAGCAGTTCTTC.

The chain joins TRBV7-9 to TRBJ1-1, with a possible D match to TRBD1 (6 bases). This CDR3 contains 14 residues. Trimming stripped 2 bases from V and 5 bases from J, with 12 bases between. Germline CDR1 SEHNR, CDR2 FQNEAQ (reference sequence). The CDR3 sequence is CASSLFQGKTEAFF. The CDR3 region has the DNA TGTGCCAGCAGCTTATTTCAGGGGAAAACTGAAGCTTTCTTT.

Points on this clone: The germline gene is not matched at one end of the junction; a read error may be the cause. V is TRBV5-4 and J is TRBJ1-1; the D gene is possibly TRBD1 (5 bases). Germline assignment: CDR1 SGHNT and CDR2 YYREEE (reference sequence). There are 15 residues in the CDR3. The CDR3 bases are TGTGCCAGCCGCTTTGGCGGGGCAGCGAACACTGAAGCTTTCTTT. This sequence encodes CASRFGGAANTEAFF. Combining the CDR3 with reference TRBV5-4 and TRBJ1-1 gives the whole variable domain ETGVTQSPTHLIKTRGQQVTLRCSSQSGHNTVSWYQQALGQGPQFIFQYYREEENGRGNFPPRFSGLQFPNYSSELNVNALELDDSALYLCASRFGGAANTEAFFGQGTRLTVV.

V usage is TRBV6-1 and J usage is TRBJ2-7; the match to TRBD1 covers 8 bases. Trimming at V came to 10 bases and at J to 7 bases, leaving 6 bases not matched to a gene. Germline lookup yields CDR1 MNHNS and CDR2 SASEGT. CDR3 length equals 11 residues. In DNA form, the CDR3 reads TGTGCCACCCAGGGGGCTCGTGAGCAGTACTTC. Translation gives CATQGAREQYF.

The CDR3 region is CASSPSYRVSDTQYF. Written as DNA, the CDR3 is TGTGCCAGCAGTCCCTCGTACCGCGTTTCAGATACGCAGTATTTT. The genes are TRBV27 and TRBJ2-3, with D unresolved. The CDR3 contains 15 residues. CDR1 and CDR2 (germline): MNHEY, SMNVEV (reference sequence). V lost 5 bases, J lost 4 bases, and 16 bases lay in between.

The chain couples TRBV5-1 to TRBJ2-2; D is perhaps TRBD2 (6 bases). CDR3 length: 15 amino acids. Per germline, CDR1 SGHRS and CDR2 YFSETQ. Trimming pared 4 bases from V and 3 bases from J, leaving 13 bases between. The CDR3 DNA reads as TGCGCCAGCAGCGGGAGGATCGGGTACACCGGGGAGCTGTTTTTT. It is translated as CASSGRIGYTGELFF.

The rearrangement joins TRBV6-5 to TRBJ1-6; tentatively, D is TRBD1 (5 bases). CDR3 length: 14 residues. Germline V gives CDR1 MNHEY, CDR2 SVGAGI. V lost 5 bases to trimming and J lost 6 bases, with 11 bases between them. CDR3 DNA sequence: TGTGCCAGCAGTACTAGACAGATTAATTCACCCCTCCACTTT. Translated: CASSTRQINSPLHF.

The chain joins TRBV10-3 to TRBJ1-1, with D perhaps matching TRBD1 (5 bases). CDR1 and CDR2 from the germline V gene are ENHRY and SYGVKD. The CDR3 contains 15 residues. The V gene lost 0 bases and the J gene lost 6 bases, with 14 bases spanning the gap. The DNA of the CDR3 is TGTGCCATCAGTGAGTCGAGAGGGGTAACCCCTGAAGCTTTCTTT. It translates to CAISESRGVTPEAFF.

This chain joins TRBV20-1 and TRBJ2-1; TRBD2 is a possible D gene (6 bases). This CDR3 comprises 11 residues. Germline V gene sequence: CDR1 DFQATT, CDR2 SNEGSKA (reference sequence). CDR3 in amino acids: CSPRRGTEQFF. CDR3 in DNA: TGCAGCCCTAGGCGGGGCACTGAGCAGTTCTTC.

V and J are TRBV7-2 and TRBJ1-2, with D perhaps TRBD1 (5 bases). Germline CDR1 reads SGHTA; CDR2 reads FQGNSA. This CDR3 comprises 14 residues. Trimming removed 0 bases from V and 4 bases from J, with 9 bases in between. The chain's CDR3 is CASSLAAGPYGYTF. CDR3 nucleotides: TGTGCCAGCAGCTTAGCTGCGGGACCCTATGGCTACACCTTC.